This T cell receptor beta chain was recorded in a study of T cells in Graves' hyperthyroidism and ophthalmopathy. Trimming took 5 bases from V and 0 from J, leaving 11 bases between them. This CDR3 has 13 residues. Germline V CDR1 and CDR2: DFQATT, SNEGSKA (reference sequence). At least ten counts were recorded for this clonotype. The study enrolled patients aged 18 to 65 with newly diagnosed hyperthyroidism of under 2 months' duration. Using more than 7.5 ml of fresh peripheral blood, PBMCs were prepared. Researchers amplified the TCR beta CDR3 regions from RNA transcripts. The study used the HTBI primer set for a first-round RT-PCR of the TCR CDR3. MiXCR, run by TCRdb on the multiplex PCR reads, gives a single entry per CDR3 protein. The sample lists fewer than 650,000 distinct CDR3 sequences, about 15% occurring once.

This chain joins TRBV20-1 and TRBJ2-7; D gene uncertain. The sequenced sample consisted of blood. The TCR comes from a middle-aged woman with Graves' hyperthyroidism. The CDR3 sequence: CSAPRTPSYEQYF. The CDR3, as DNA: TGCAGTGCTCCGCGGACCCCCTCCTACGAGCAGTACTTC.